Included here is one T cell receptor beta chain sequence, with context. Only in-frame clones appear in the TCRdb table, and some are missing; sequencing was by immunoSEQ multiplex PCR. This table holds about 130,000 clones, about 95% found once. This record belongs to a study of T cell changes during pregnancy in multiple sclerosis. Here the sequenced sample was peripheral blood, taken after pregnancy. The receptor's source is a female donor with multiple sclerosis, enrolled in a pregnancy study.

Written as DNA, the CDR3 is TGCGCCAGCAGCCGCAGCCGGACAGGGGAAACAGATACGCAGTATTTT. As protein: CASSRSRTGETDTQYF. The chain combines TRBV5-1 with TRBJ2-3; 9 nucleotides align to TRBD1. The trim removed 4 bases at V and 3 bases at J, leaving 9 bases unmatched. Per the germline V gene, CDR1 is SGHRS and CDR2 is YFSETQ. CDR3 length: 16 residues.